This is a list of T cell receptor beta chains from one sample in a study of T cells in Graves' hyperthyroidism and ophthalmopathy. One entry per CDR3 protein, called by TCRdb with MiXCR from the multiplex PCR reads. The data show more than 500,000 distinct CDR3 sequences, roughly 15% seen once. The specimen was blood. All receptors derive from a woman aged 25 to 39 with Graves' hyperthyroidism. The CDR3 runs from the conserved cysteine through the conserved F or W. A D gene is named only where the DNA matches it firmly. Rows may omit the clone size; those that give it use once, few, many or a size class.

d_gene | j_gene | v_gene | abundance | CDR3nt | CDR3aa
NA | TRBJ2-5 | TRBV2 | NA | TGTGCCAGCAGTGAACAGCTCCAAGAGACCCAGTACTTC | CASSEQLQETQYF
TRBD1 | TRBJ1-6 | TRBV6-1 | few | TGTGCCAGCAGTTCGGACAGGAATAATTCACCCCTCCACTTT | CASSSDRNNSPLHF
NA | TRBJ2-7 | TRBV30 | NA | TGTGCCTGGATGACAGCCTACGAGCAGTACTTC | CAWMTAYEQYF
NA | TRBJ2-6 | TRBV7-3 | NA | TGTGCCAGCAGCTTATTTGGAGGGTTTAGCTCTGGGGCCAACGTCCTGACTTTC | CASSLFGGFSSGANVLTF
TRBD1 | TRBJ1-3 | TRBV6-5 | NA | TGTGCCAGCAGTCGACAGGGATTAGCCTCTGGAAACACCATATATTTT | CASSRQGLASGNTIYF
NA | TRBJ1-1 | TRBV10-3 | NA | TGTGCCATCAGCGGACAGTCCGGGGGAACTGAAGCTTTCTTT | CAISGQSGGTEAFF
TRBD2 | TRBJ2-3 | TRBV7-9 | many | TGTGCCAGCAGCCGCTCTAGCGGGGCAGATACGCAGTATTTT | CASSRSSGADTQYF
NA | TRBJ2-7 | TRBV5-1 | many | TGCGCCAGCAGCTCACAGGGCTTCCACGAGCAGTACTTC | CASSSQGFHEQYF
TRBD1 | TRBJ1-4 | TRBV12-3/TRBV12-4 | NA | TGTGCCAGCAGTTTAGGAGGGGGCAGGGAAAAACTGTTTTTT | CASSLGGGREKLFF
NA | TRBJ2-3 | TRBV2 | many | TGTGCCAGCAGTGTCACAACAAGCACAGATACGCAGTATTTT | CASSVTTSTDTQYF
NA | TRBJ1-1 | TRBV5-8 | NA | TGTGCCAGCAGCCCATTGGGGGGGGATTATGGGAACACTGAAGCTTTCTTT | CASSPLGGDYGNTEAFF
NA | TRBJ1-6 | TRBV7-3 | many | TGTGCCAGCAGACCGGGGCCAGAAGGTAGTTCACCCCTCCACTTT | CASRPGPEGSSPLHF
TRBD2 | TRBJ2-3 | TRBV12-3/TRBV12-4 | many | TGTGCCAGCAGCCCCACTAGCGGGGCTAGCACAGATACGCAGTATTTT | CASSPTSGASTDTQYF
NA | TRBJ2-3 | TRBV10-3 | few | TGTGCCATCAAAGGCCCCGTAGATACGCAGTATTTT | CAIKGPVDTQYF
NA | TRBJ1-6 | TRBV4-3 | few | TGCGCCAGCAGCCAATCCTATAATTCACCCCTCCACTTT | CASSQSYNSPLHF
NA | TRBJ1-1 | TRBV7-2 | many | TGTGCCAGCAGCTTTGGAGACAGAAGGGGGACTGAAGCTTTCTTT | CASSFGDRRGTEAFF
NA | TRBJ2-7 | TRBV6-2/TRBV6-3 | many | TGTGCCAGCAGTAAGGGACGTCTCGTTGAGCAGTACTTC | CASSKGRLVEQYF
NA | TRBJ2-3 | TRBV27 | NA | TGTGCCAGCAGTCTAAAGGGGGATAGCGGCCCATTACATCCAGATACGCAGTATTTT | CASSLKGDSGPLHPDTQYF
TRBD1 | TRBJ1-1 | TRBV3-1 | few | TGTGCCAGCACCATATTACCGGGACAGGACACTGAAGCTTTCTTT | CASTILPGQDTEAFF
NA | TRBJ1-5 | TRBV27 | many | TGTGCCAGCAGTCCCAGGACGCCATATAGCAATCAGCCCCAGCATTTT | CASSPRTPYSNQPQHF
NA | TRBJ1-2 | TRBV19 | many | TGTGCCAGTAGTGTCGCCATCGGCGGCTATGGCTACACCTTC | CASSVAIGGYGYTF
TRBD1 | TRBJ1-2 | TRBV12-3/TRBV12-4 | many | TGTGCCAGCATCCCGGGACAGGGGATGATTGGCTACACCTTC | CASIPGQGMIGYTF
NA | TRBJ2-3 | TRBV11-2 | NA | TGTGCCAGCAGCTTAGACGGAATAGTTCGGTATTTT | CASSLDGIVRYF
NA | TRBJ2-3 | TRBV28 | many | TGTGCCAGCAGTTTCCTCAGCACAGATACGCAGTATTTT | CASSFLSTDTQYF
NA | TRBJ1-3 | TRBV2 | NA | TGTGCCAGCAGCGCCGCGGGAAACACCATATATTTT | CASSAAGNTIYF
NA | TRBJ2-5 | TRBV28 | NA | TGTGCCAGCAGTCTCGCTGGAGAGGGTCAAGAGACCCAGTACTTC | CASSLAGEGQETQYF
TRBD2 | TRBJ2-1 | TRBV11-3 | many | TGTGCCAGCAGCGCCTGGGAGGGCCCGTACAATGAGCAGTTCTTC | CASSAWEGPYNEQFF
TRBD1 | TRBJ2-2 | TRBV18 | few | TGTGCCAGCTCACCATCCGGGACAGGGGCGAACACCGGGGAGCTGTTTTTT | CASSPSGTGANTGELFF
NA | TRBJ1-1 | TRBV30 | many | TGTGCCTGGAGTGTGGGGGGCATTAATGAAGCTTTCTTT | CAWSVGGINEAFF
NA | TRBJ2-1 | TRBV27 | many | TGTGCCAGCCCCCCAGGGTCCTACAATGAGCAGTTCTTC | CASPPGSYNEQFF
NA | TRBJ2-1 | TRBV20-1 | NA | TGCAGTGCTAGAGTAGAGATCTCCTACAATGAGCAGTTCTTC | CSARVEISYNEQFF
NA | TRBJ1-2 | TRBV11-2 | NA | TGTGCCAGCAGCGCTTCCGGGCCACTCTACACCTTC | CASSASGPLYTF
NA | TRBJ1-6 | TRBV6-4 | NA | TGTGCCAGCAGTGGACAGGCGGGTTCACCCCTCCACTTT | CASSGQAGSPLHF
TRBD1 | TRBJ1-5 | TRBV28 | many | TGTGCCAGCAACAGGGGTGACTATAGCAATCAGCCCCAGCATTTT | CASNRGDYSNQPQHF
TRBD2 | TRBJ2-1 | TRBV12-5 | many | TGTGCTAGTGGTCCCAGACTAGCTTTCTACAATGAGCAGTTCTTC | CASGPRLAFYNEQFF
TRBD2 | TRBJ2-4 | TRBV7-3 | many | TGTGCCAGCAGCTTAACAGGCGGGAGTGGGAACATTCAGTACTTC | CASSLTGGSGNIQYF
TRBD2 | TRBJ2-1 | TRBV12-3/TRBV12-4 | many | TGTGCCAGCAGTCTTTATAGCGGGATAGCCCACAATGAGCAGTTCTTC | CASSLYSGIAHNEQFF
TRBD2 | TRBJ2-2 | TRBV7-9 | NA | TGTGCCAGCAGCCCCAGTCAGGGACTAGCGGAAAAGGGGCACACCGGGGAGCTGTTTTTT | CASSPSQGLAEKGHTGELFF
TRBD2 | TRBJ2-3 | TRBV7-3 | many | TGTGCCAGCAGCTTATCTGGCGGGGGAGGCACAGATACGCAGTATTTT | CASSLSGGGGTDTQYF
TRBD1 | TRBJ1-1 | TRBV6-2/TRBV6-3 | NA | TGTGCCAGCAGTTATGACAGGGTTTCCACTGAAGCTTTCTTT | CASSYDRVSTEAFF